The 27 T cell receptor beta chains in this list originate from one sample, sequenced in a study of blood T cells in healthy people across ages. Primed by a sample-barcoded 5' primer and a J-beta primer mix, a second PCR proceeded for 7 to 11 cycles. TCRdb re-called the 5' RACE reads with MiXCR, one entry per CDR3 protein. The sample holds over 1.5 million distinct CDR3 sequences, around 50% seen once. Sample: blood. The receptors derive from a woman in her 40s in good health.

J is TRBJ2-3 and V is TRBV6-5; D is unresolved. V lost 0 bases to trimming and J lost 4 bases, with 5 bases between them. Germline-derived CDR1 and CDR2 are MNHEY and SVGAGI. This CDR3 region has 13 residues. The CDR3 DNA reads TGTGCCAGCAGTTACTCTAAGCCAGATACGCAGTATTTT. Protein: CASSYSKPDTQYF.

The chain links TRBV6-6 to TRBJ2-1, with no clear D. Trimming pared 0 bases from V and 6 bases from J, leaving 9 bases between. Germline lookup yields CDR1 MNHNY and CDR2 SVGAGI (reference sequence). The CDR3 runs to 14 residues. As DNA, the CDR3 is TGTGCCAGCAGTTACTCGCCCCTCACCAATGAGCAGTTCTTC. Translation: CASSYSPLTNEQFF.

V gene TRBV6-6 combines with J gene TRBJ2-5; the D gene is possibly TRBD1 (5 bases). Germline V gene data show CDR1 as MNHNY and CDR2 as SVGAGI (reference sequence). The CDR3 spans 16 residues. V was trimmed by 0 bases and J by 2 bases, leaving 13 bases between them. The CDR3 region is CASSYSSIGDQETQYF. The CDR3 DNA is TGTGCCAGCAGTTACTCTTCGATAGGGGATCAAGAGACCCAGTACTTC.

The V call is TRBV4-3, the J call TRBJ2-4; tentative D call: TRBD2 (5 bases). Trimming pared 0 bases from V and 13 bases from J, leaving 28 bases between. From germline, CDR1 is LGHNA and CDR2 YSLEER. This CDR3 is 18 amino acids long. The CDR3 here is CASSQDLGGPIQINEQYF. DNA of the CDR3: TGCGCCAGCAGCCAAGATCTAGGAGGCCCCATCCAGATTAATGAGCAGTACTTC.

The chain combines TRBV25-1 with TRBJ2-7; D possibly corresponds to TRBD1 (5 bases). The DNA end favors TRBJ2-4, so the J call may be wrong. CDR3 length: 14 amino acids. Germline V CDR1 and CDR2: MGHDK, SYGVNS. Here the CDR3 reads CASSRPGAKNIQYF. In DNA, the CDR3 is TGTGCCAGCAGCCGTCCAGGGGCCAAAAACATTCAGTACTTC.

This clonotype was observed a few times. The CDR3 sequence: CASSPGQAQYF. The CDR3 DNA sequence: TGTGCCAGCAGCCCTGGACAGGCGCAGTATTTT. V and J are TRBV11-2 and TRBJ2-3; the match to TRBD1 covers 7 bases. The germline gives CDR1 SGHAT, CDR2 FQNNGV. The CDR3 is 11 residues long. The junction had 3 bases not matched to a gene; V was cut back by 5 bases and J by 10 bases.

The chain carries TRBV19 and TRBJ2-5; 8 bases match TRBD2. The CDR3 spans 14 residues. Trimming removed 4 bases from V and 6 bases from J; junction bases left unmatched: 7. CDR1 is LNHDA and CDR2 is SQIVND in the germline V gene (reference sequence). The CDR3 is CASSSGGTSKTQYF. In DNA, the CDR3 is TGTGCCAGTAGTAGCGGGGGGACCTCCAAGACCCAGTACTTC.

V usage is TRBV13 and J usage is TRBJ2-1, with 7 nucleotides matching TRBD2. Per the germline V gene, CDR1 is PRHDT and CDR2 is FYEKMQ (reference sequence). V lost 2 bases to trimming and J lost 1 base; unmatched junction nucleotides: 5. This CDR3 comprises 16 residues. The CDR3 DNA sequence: TGTGCCAGCAGCTTACACCCTAGCGGATCCTACAATGAGCAGTTCTTC. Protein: CASSLHPSGSYNEQFF.

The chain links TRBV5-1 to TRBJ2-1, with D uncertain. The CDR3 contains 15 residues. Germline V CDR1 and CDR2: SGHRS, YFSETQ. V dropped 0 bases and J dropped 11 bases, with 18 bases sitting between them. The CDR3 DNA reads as TGCGCCAGCAGCTTGGTCGAGGCCGGGTCCAAGAAGCAGTTCTTC. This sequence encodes CASSLVEAGSKKQFF.

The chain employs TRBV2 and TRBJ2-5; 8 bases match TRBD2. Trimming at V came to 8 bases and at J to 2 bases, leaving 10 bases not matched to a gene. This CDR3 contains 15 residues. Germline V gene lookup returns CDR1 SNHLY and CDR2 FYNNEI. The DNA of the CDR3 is TGTGCCAGCTCCATCCCCGGGACTAGTCAAGAGACCCAGTACTTC. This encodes CASSIPGTSQETQYF.

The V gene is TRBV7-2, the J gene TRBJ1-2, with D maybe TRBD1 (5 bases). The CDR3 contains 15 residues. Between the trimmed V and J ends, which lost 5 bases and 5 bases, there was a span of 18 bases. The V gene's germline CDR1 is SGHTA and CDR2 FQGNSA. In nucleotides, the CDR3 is TGTGCCAGCAGCCAAACCCTGCAGGGATGGTATGGCTACACCTTC. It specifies CASSQTLQGWYGYTF.

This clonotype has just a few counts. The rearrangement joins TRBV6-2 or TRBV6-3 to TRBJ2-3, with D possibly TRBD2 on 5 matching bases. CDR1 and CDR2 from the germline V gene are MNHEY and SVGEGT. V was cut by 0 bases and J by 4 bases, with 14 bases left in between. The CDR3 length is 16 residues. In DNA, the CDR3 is TGTGCCAGCAGTTACTCTTCGGTGGGAGTGGCAGATACGCAGTATTTT. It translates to CASSYSSVGVADTQYF.

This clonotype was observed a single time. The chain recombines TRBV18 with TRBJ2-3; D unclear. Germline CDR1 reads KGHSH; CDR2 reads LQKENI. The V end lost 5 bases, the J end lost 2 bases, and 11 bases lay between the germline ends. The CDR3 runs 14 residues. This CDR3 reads CASSFLSVTDTQYF. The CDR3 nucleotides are TGTGCCAGCTCATTTCTGTCCGTCACAGATACGCAGTATTTT.

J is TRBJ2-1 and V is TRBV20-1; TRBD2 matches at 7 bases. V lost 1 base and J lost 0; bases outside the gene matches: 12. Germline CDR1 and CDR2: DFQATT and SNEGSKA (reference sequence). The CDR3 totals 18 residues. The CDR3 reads CSARGETSQPYSYNEQFF. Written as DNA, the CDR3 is TGCAGTGCTAGAGGGGAGACTAGCCAACCTTACTCCTACAATGAGCAGTTCTTC.

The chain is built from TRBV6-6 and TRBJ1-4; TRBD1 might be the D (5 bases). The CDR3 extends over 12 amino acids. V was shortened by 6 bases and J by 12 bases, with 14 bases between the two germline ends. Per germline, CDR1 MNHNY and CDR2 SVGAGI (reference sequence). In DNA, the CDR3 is TGTGCCAGCAGACCTAGGGTGACAGAACTGTTTTTT. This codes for CASRPRVTELFF.

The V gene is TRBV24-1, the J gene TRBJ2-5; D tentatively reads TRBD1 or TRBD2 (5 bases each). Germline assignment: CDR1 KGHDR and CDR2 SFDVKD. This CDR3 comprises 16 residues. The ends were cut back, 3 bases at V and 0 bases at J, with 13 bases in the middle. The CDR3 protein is CATSDPRGEYQETQYF. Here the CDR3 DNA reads TGTGCCACCAGTGATCCCCGAGGGGAGTACCAAGAGACCCAGTACTTC.

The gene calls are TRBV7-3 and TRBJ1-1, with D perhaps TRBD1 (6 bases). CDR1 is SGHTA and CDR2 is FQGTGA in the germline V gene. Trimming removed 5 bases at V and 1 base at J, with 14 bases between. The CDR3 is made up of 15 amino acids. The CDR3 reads CASSLRGAGNTEAFF. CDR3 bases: TGTGCCAGCAGCCTCCGGGGGGCGGGGAACACTGAAGCTTTCTTT.

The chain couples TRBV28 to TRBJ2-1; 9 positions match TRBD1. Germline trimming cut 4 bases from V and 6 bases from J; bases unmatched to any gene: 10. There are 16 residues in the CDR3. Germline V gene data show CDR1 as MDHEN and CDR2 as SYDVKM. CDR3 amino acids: CASSSPLGQGGNEQFF. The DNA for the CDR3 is TGTGCCAGCAGTTCCCCTCTGGGACAGGGTGGCAATGAGCAGTTCTTC.

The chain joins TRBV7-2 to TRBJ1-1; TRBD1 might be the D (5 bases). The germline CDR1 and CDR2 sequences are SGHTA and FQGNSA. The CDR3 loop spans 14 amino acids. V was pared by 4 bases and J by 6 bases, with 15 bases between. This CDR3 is CASSSKGIRAEAFF. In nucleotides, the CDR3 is TGTGCCAGCAGCTCAAAGGGGATTCGCGCTGAAGCTTTCTTT.

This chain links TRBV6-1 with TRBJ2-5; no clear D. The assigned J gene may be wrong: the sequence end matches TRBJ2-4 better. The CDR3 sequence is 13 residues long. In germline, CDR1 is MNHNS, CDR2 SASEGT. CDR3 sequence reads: CASRPSSSDIQYF. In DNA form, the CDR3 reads TGTGCCAGCCGTCCCTCTAGTTCTGACATTCAGTACTTC.

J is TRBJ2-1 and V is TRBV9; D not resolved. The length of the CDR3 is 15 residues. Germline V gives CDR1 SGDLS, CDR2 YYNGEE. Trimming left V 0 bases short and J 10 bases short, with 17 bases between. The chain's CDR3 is CASSVGRVGLQEQFF. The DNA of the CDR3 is TGTGCCAGCAGCGTAGGAAGGGTAGGGCTTCAGGAGCAGTTCTTC.

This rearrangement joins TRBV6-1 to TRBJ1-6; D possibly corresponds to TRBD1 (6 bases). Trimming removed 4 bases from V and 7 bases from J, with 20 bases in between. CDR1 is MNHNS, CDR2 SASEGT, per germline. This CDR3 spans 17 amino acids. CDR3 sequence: CASSGLRDNLLNSPLHF. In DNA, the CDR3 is TGTGCCAGCAGTGGTCTACGGGACAATCTGTTGAATTCACCCCTCCACTTT.

CDR3 DNA: TGTGCCACCGAGGGGGTGGGGGGCGCAGATACGCAGTATTTT. As protein: CATEGVGGADTQYF. This chain connects TRBV6-6 to TRBJ2-3; D possibly matches TRBD1 or TRBD2 (6 bases each). Germline V CDR1 and CDR2: MNHNY, SVGAGI (reference sequence). This CDR3 has 14 amino acids. With 10 bases removed from V and 4 bases from J, the gap between germline ends came to 18 bases.

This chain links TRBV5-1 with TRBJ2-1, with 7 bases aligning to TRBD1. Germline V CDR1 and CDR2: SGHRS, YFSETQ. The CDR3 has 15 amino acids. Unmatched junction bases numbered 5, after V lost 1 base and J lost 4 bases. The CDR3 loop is CASSLKGQKYNEQFF. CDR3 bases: TGCGCCAGCAGCTTGAAGGGACAGAAATACAATGAGCAGTTCTTC.

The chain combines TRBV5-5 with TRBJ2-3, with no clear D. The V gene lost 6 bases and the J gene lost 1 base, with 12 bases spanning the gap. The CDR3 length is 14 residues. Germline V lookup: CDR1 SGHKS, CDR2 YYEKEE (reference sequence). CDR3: CASNPPVGTDTQYF. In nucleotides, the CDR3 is TGTGCCAGCAACCCGCCCGTTGGCACAGATACGCAGTATTTT. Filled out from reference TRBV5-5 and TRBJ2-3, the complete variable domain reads DAGVTQSPTHLIKTRGQQVTLRCSPISGHKSVSWYQQVLGQGPQFIFQYYEKEERGRGNFPDRFSARQFPNYSSELNVNALLLGDSALYLCASNPPVGTDTQYFGPGTRLTVL.

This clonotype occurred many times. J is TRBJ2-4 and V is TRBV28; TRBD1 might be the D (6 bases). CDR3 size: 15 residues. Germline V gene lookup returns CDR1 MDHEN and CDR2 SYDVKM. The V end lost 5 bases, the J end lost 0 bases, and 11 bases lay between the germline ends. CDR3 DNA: TGTGCCAGCAGTCTAACAGGGATAGCCAAAAACATTCAGTACTTC. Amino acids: CASSLTGIAKNIQYF.

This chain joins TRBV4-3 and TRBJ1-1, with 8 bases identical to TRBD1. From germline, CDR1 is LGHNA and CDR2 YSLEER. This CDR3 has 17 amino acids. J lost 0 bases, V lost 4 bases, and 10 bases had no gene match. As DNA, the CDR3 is TGCGCCAGCAGCCGCGGGAGACAGGGGACCATGAACACTGAAGCTTTCTTT. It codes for CASSRGRQGTMNTEAFF.